The rows below give T cell receptor beta chains drawn from one sample of a study of blood T cell repertoires in COVID-19. TCRdb's copy holds only in-frame clones and misses some; the assay was immunoSEQ multiplex PCR. The repertoire consists of some 150,000 clones, with 88% occurring once and the leading ten covering roughly a tenth. Sequenced input: peripheral blood. The receptors were sampled from a man in his fifties or sixties with active or convalescent COVID-19. The CDR3 runs from the conserved cysteine through the conserved F or W. The D gene is left open where the match is weak. Only some rows state a clone size, as once, few, many or a class for expanded clones.

v_gene	j_gene	d_gene	abundance	CDR3aa	CDR3nt
TRBV3-1/TRBV3-2	TRBJ2-5	TRBD1	-	CASSQMTGGKETQYF	TGTGCCAGCAGCCAAATGACAGGGGGCAAAGAGACCCAGTACTTC
TRBV18	TRBJ2-3	TRBD2	-	CASSLGTSGTTDTQYF	TGTGCCAGCTCACTCGGGACTAGCGGGACCACAGATACGCAGTATTTT
TRBV7-9	TRBJ2-7	-	few	CASSPPSAGEQYF	TGTGCCAGCAGCCCACCGTCGGCGGGGGAGCAGTACTTC
TRBV11-2	TRBJ1-4	TRBD1	-	CASSLTGTGATNEKLFF	TGTGCCAGCAGCTTAACGGGGACAGGGGCAACTAATGAAAAACTGTTTTTT
TRBV7-2	TRBJ1-6	-	once	CASSWRRLDSSSYNSPLHF	TGTGCCAGCAGCTGGAGACGACTGGACAGCAGCTCCTATAATTCACCCCTCCACTTT
TRBV7-9	TRBJ1-4	-	-	CASSSRQETNEKLFF	TGTGCCAGCAGCTCCCGACAGGAAACTAATGAAAAACTGTTTTTT
TRBV4-3	TRBJ2-1	-	once	CASSQVGAGSYNEQFF	TGCGCCAGCAGCCAAGTTGGGGCGGGATCCTACAATGAGCAGTTCTTC
TRBV9	TRBJ2-2	TRBD1	once	CASSRTGGGELFF	TGTGCCAGCAGCCGGACAGGGGGCGGGGAGCTGTTTTTT
TRBV28	TRBJ2-5	-	-	CASSPRVTQYF	TGTGCCAGCAGCCCCCGAGTGACCCAGTACTTC
TRBV24-1	TRBJ2-4	-	-	CATSDRGSKNIQYF	TGTGCCACCAGTGACCGGGGGTCCAAAAACATTCAGTACTTC
TRBV28	TRBJ1-2	TRBD1	-	CASSLFGQGAHGYTF	TGTGCCAGCAGTTTATTCGGTCAGGGGGCCCATGGCTACACCTTC
TRBV6-2/TRBV6-3	TRBJ2-7	TRBD1	-	CASTPEGTGPEQYF	TGTGCCAGCACCCCGGAGGGGACAGGGCCCGAGCAGTACTTC
TRBV7-9	TRBJ1-2	-	-	CASSLTATGNYGYTF	TGTGCCAGCAGCTTAACGGCTACAGGAAACTATGGCTACACCTTC
TRBV9	TRBJ2-5	-	-	CASSVVGGETQYF	TGTGCCAGCAGCGTAGTAGGGGGAGAGACCCAGTACTTC
TRBV7-9	TRBJ2-3	TRBD2	-	CASTPTDYTSGRTDTQYF	TGTGCCAGCACCCCGACGGACTATACTAGCGGACGCACAGATACGCAGTATTTT
TRBV4-2	TRBJ1-5	-	once	CASSQELTGNQPQHF	TGTGCCAGCAGCCAAGAGCTGACAGGCAATCAGCCCCAGCATTTT
TRBV19	TRBJ2-6	-	few	CASSIDASGANVLTF	TGTGCCAGTAGTATAGATGCGTCTGGGGCCAACGTCCTGACTTTC
TRBV14	TRBJ2-3	TRBD2	-	CASSYGTSGTDTQYF	TGTGCCAGCAGCTACGGGACTAGCGGCACAGATACGCAGTATTTT
TRBV19	TRBJ1-5	TRBD1	-	CASRPQGDGNQPQHF	TGTGCCAGTAGACCACAGGGGGACGGCAATCAGCCCCAGCATTTT
TRBV7-3	TRBJ2-6	-	-	CASSLTQGANVLTF	TGTGCCAGCAGCTTAACACAGGGAGCCAACGTCCTGACTTTC
TRBV7-2	TRBJ1-1	TRBD1	-	CASSLQGQGMTEAFF	TGTGCCAGCAGCCTCCAAGGACAGGGAATGACTGAAGCTTTCTTT
TRBV28	TRBJ2-5	TRBD2	-	CASSQGRTSGKVSQTQYF	TGTGCCAGCAGTCAGGGGAGGACTAGCGGGAAAGTGTCGCAGACCCAGTACTTC
TRBV6-5	TRBJ1-5	-	-	CASSPGHSNQPQHF	TGTGCCAGCAGTCCGGGACATAGCAATCAGCCCCAGCATTTT
TRBV19	TRBJ1-2	TRBD1	-	CASSTRQGAAIAYGYTF	TGTGCCAGTAGTACAAGACAGGGGGCCGCCATTGCCTATGGCTACACCTTC
TRBV5-1	TRBJ2-7	TRBD2	-	CASSLVAGSSYEQYF	TGCGCCAGCAGCTTGGTAGCGGGAAGCTCCTACGAGCAGTACTTC
TRBV4-2	TRBJ1-5	-	-	CASSQVMAQPQHF	TGTGCCAGCAGCCAAGTAATGGCCCAGCCCCAGCATTTT
TRBV24-1	TRBJ2-5	TRBD2	-	CATSAESGRQETQYF	TGTGCCACCAGTGCAGAGAGCGGGAGACAAGAGACCCAGTACTTC
TRBV5-1	TRBJ2-5	-	-	CASSGLGEETQYF	TGCGCCAGCAGTGGGCTGGGAGAAGAGACCCAGTACTTC
TRBV10-1	TRBJ1-3	-	-	CASRRDIGNTIYF	TGCGCCAGCCGCCGGGACATTGGAAACACCATATATTTT
TRBV24-1	TRBJ1-2	-	-	CATSDANSYGYTF	TGTGCCACCAGTGATGCGAACAGCTATGGCTACACCTTC
TRBV25-1	TRBJ2-2	-	once	CASSDRTDTGELFF	TGTGCCAGCAGTGACCGGACAGACACCGGGGAGCTGTTTTTT
TRBV15	TRBJ2-3	-	-	CATSTPFDSGITDTQYF	TGTGCCACCAGCACCCCGTTTGATAGCGGTATCACAGATACGCAGTATTTT